Listed below are T cell receptor beta chains from one sample, sequenced in a study of regulatory T cells in long-lasting Graves disease. TCRdb used MiXCR to reprocess the multiplex PCR reads, holding one entry per CDR3 protein. The sample lists 440,000 or so distinct CDR3 sequences; over 15% were seen once. These data were likewise used in another study, on T cells in Graves' hyperthyroidism and ophthalmopathy.

Here the sequenced sample was peripheral blood mononuclear cells (PBMCs), taken at new diagnosis, from a patient treated with antithyroid drugs. The receptors shown here come from a woman aged 25-40 years with Graves disease. CDR3s include the opening cysteine and the closing phenylalanine or tryptophan. D genes are given only for firm matches.

d_call,cdr3_length,v_call,j_call,cdr3_aa
TRBD1,14,TRBV5-8,TRBJ1-4,CASSLETGGTKLFF
NA,16,TRBV4-2,TRBJ2-7,CASSQDSGWSSYEQYF
TRBD2,15,TRBV10-3,TRBJ2-3,CAISDGTRVQDTQYF
TRBD2,14,TRBV28,TRBJ2-7,CASSSHSGSYEQYF
NA,14,TRBV28,TRBJ1-3,CAGKGIGAGNTIYF
NA,16,TRBV28,TRBJ1-2,CASSLLGVLANYGYTF
NA,15,TRBV3-1,TRBJ1-2,CASSHRGTVNYGYTF
TRBD1,14,TRBV28,TRBJ2-7,CASRAGTGGSEQYF
NA,14,TRBV27,TRBJ1-1,CASSETGVTTEAFF
NA,11,TRBV30,TRBJ1-1,CAWSPSAEAFF
TRBD1,13,TRBV20-1,TRBJ2-7,CSAMDRERNEQYF
TRBD1,13,TRBV27,TRBJ1-2,CASSPGTVYGYTF
NA,15,TRBV28,TRBJ2-7,CASCRSRTETYEQYF
NA,14,TRBV7-8,TRBJ2-7,CASSPLRTAYEQYF
NA,14,TRBV19,TRBJ2-7,CASSDWTESYEQYF
NA,12,TRBV6-1,TRBJ2-7,CASRDGDYEQYF
NA,13,TRBV6-4,TRBJ2-1,CASSVDVRNEQFF
NA,11,TRBV29-1,TRBJ2-1,CSTGSNNEQFF
TRBD1,12,TRBV3-1,TRBJ2-7,CASSHRGYEQYF
NA,12,TRBV27,TRBJ2-7,CASSSNSYEQYF
TRBD1,15,TRBV12-3/TRBV12-4,TRBJ1-5,CASSLRQGTDRPQHF
TRBD1,16,TRBV11-2,TRBJ2-7,CASSFRGQGISYEQYF
TRBD2,15,TRBV15,TRBJ2-2,CATSREGGYTGELFF
NA,13,TRBV30,TRBJ2-1,CAWSRLRANEQFF
NA,14,TRBV6-1,TRBJ2-7,CASSMRLEVLGQYF
TRBD2,17,TRBV20-1,TRBJ2-7,CSADRLAGGLQGREQYF
TRBD2,15,TRBV15,TRBJ2-1,CATSQAGGSYNEQFF
NA,13,TRBV27,TRBJ2-5,CASSFEGGETQYF
NA,16,TRBV28,TRBJ2-4,CASSFRREVSKNIQYF
NA,14,TRBV20-1,TRBJ1-1,CSARGDSQGAEAFF
TRBD1,15,TRBV28,TRBJ2-7,CASSLSGQGRYEQYF
TRBD2,16,TRBV10-3,TRBJ2-5,CAISPTSGTGQETQYF
TRBD1,15,TRBV18,TRBJ2-7,CASSPPGQPPYEQYF
TRBD2,15,TRBV12-3/TRBV12-4,TRBJ2-3,CASSFDGRWPDTQYF
NA,14,TRBV6-2/TRBV6-3,TRBJ1-1,CASSRTAENTEAFF
TRBD1,17,TRBV11-2,TRBJ1-3,CASSVSGDRGLGNTIYF
NA,13,TRBV3-1,TRBJ1-1,CASSRGRDTEAFF
NA,13,TRBV28,TRBJ2-7,CASSLVTGLEQYF
NA,15,TRBV6-1,TRBJ1-1,CASSPRAQVNTEAFF
NA,15,TRBV27,TRBJ2-2,CASSLGLTNTGEPFF
NA,17,TRBV6-2/TRBV6-3,TRBJ2-6,CASSLRSWSSGANVLTF
TRBD2,15,TRBV5-1,TRBJ2-5,CASSLLASRQETQYF
NA,13,TRBV2,TRBJ2-2,CASSGTRTGELFF
NA,16,TRBV2,TRBJ2-3,CASMHSGRFRTDTQYF
TRBD2,12,TRBV7-6,TRBJ2-1,CASSLTSREQFF
TRBD1,14,TRBV28,TRBJ2-6,CASIQGAGANVLTF
NA,15,TRBV10-3,TRBJ1-2,CAISESTSVDYGYTF
TRBD2,14,TRBV19,TRBJ2-7,CASSFSSGSRSQYF
NA,12,TRBV6-5,TRBJ1-5,CASSYEYGNQHF
TRBD2,21,TRBV4-3,TRBJ2-3,CASSQGEASGSRPAHTDTQYF
NA,12,TRBV7-2,TRBJ2-1,CASRIIGTPQFF
NA,13,TRBV5-4,TRBJ1-6,CASSTSGLTPLHF
NA,12,TRBV29-1,TRBJ2-7,CSVPGPDYEQYF
TRBD1,16,TRBV28,TRBJ2-6,CATLRDRASGANVLTF
TRBD1,13,TRBV9,TRBJ1-1,CASSIGQGASTFF
NA,14,TRBV4-3,TRBJ1-5,CASSQGSSNQPQHF
NA,11,TRBV29-1,TRBJ2-2,CSVWGTGELFF
NA,15,TRBV6-5,TRBJ2-2,CASSYGGWNTGELFF
NA,12,TRBV10-3,TRBJ2-7,CAISETVNEQYF
TRBD1,15,TRBV27,TRBJ2-2,CASRIGQGVPGELFF